This T cell receptor (beta chain) came from a study of cytomegalovirus exposure and HLA in healthy donors. The study ran its PCR with 60 Vbeta and 13 Jbeta primers. The assay was immunoSEQ multiplex PCR, and TCRdb's table has in-frame clones only and misses some. The ten most abundant clones cover 0.9% to 1.2% of a sample with more than 95,000 clones. The CDR3 is 14 residues long. V dropped 4 bases and J dropped 0 bases, with 9 bases sitting between them. Germline CDR1 is LNHDA and CDR2 is SQIVND (reference sequence). This chain uses TRBV19 with TRBJ2-5; D is unresolved. Sequenced material: PBMCs. This TCR derives from a man aged 18 to 30 in good health and CMV-seronegative. As DNA, the CDR3 is TGTGCCAGTAGTAACACTAAGTACCAAGAGACCCAGTACTTC. The encoded protein is CASSNTKYQETQYF.